Listed below are T cell receptor beta chains from one sample, sequenced in a study of blood T cell repertoires in COVID-19. Sequencing was performed with immunoSEQ multiplex PCR; in TCRdb, only in-frame clones are kept and a portion is missing. The table includes 30,000 to 45,000 clones, more than 65% detected once. Material for sequencing was peripheral blood. The receptors were gathered from an older man with active or convalescent COVID-19. Each CDR3 is given with its conserved first and last residue. The D gene is left open where the match is weak. Expanded clones are given a class, and other clones once, few, many or no size at all.

V gene	J gene	clone size	D gene	CDR3 protein	CDR3 DNA
TRBV7-6	TRBJ2-2	.	.	CASSAQQGLYTGELFF	TGTGCCAGCAGCGCCCAACAGGGTTTATACACCGGGGAGCTGTTTTTT
TRBV6-2/TRBV6-3	TRBJ2-7	once	TRBD2	CASSTTSGSSYEQYF	TGTGCCAGCAGTACAACTAGCGGGAGCTCTTACGAGCAGTACTTC
TRBV18	TRBJ2-2	.	.	CASSPNGSPGELFF	TGTGCCAGCTCACCTAACGGGAGTCCCGGGGAGCTGTTTTTT
TRBV5-4	TRBJ2-2	few	.	CASSGSLGGTGELFF	TGTGCCAGCAGCGGGAGTTTGGGGGGCACCGGGGAGCTGTTTTTT
TRBV19	TRBJ1-2	.	.	CASHYGTLKSYGYTF	TGTGCCAGCCACTATGGGACTCTAAAGAGTTATGGCTACACCTTC
TRBV10-3	TRBJ1-3	.	.	CAIQSMDSPGNTIYF	TGTGCCATTCAATCGATGGACTCCCCGGGGAACACCATATATTTT
TRBV4-1	TRBJ2-3	.	TRBD2	CASSHDGTSGGAGADTQYF	TGCGCCAGCAGCCACGATGGGACTAGCGGGGGGGCCGGGGCAGATACGCAGTATTTT
TRBV4-3	TRBJ1-1	few	TRBD1	CASSQGQGGTEAFF	TGCGCCAGCAGCCAAGGACAGGGGGGGACTGAAGCTTTCTTT
TRBV24-1	TRBJ2-1	few	.	CATSDNPGGLNEQFF	TGTGCCACCAGTGATAACCCCGGGGGGCTCAATGAGCAGTTCTTC
TRBV29-1	TRBJ1-5	once	TRBD1	CSVEGQGYPYSNQPQHF	TGCAGCGTTGAAGGACAGGGCTACCCGTATAGCAATCAGCCCCAGCATTTT
TRBV7-7	TRBJ2-3	.	TRBD2	CASSATPDAGVQYF	TGTGCCAGCAGCGCTACCCCTGATGCGGGGGTTCAGTATTTT
TRBV6-5	TRBJ1-3	.	.	CASSSGLNSGNTIYF	TGTGCCAGCAGTTCCGGACTGAACTCTGGAAACACCATATATTTT
TRBV4-3	TRBJ2-7	.	TRBD2	CASSQDFSTSGSYEQYF	TGCGCCAGCAGCCAAGATTTTTCGACTAGCGGATCCTACGAGCAGTACTTC
TRBV27	TRBJ1-5	few	.	CASSMTGYYSNQPQHF	TGTGCCAGCAGCATGACAGGTTACTATAGCAATCAGCCCCAGCATTTT
TRBV9	TRBJ2-4	.	.	CASSSEVKNIQYF	TGTGCCAGCAGCTCCGAGGTCAAAAACATTCAGTACTTC
TRBV7-6	TRBJ2-5	.	TRBD2	CASSLSGLVGETQYF	TGTGCCAGCAGCTTATCCGGACTAGTCGGGGAGACCCAGTACTTC
TRBV14	TRBJ1-4	few	.	CASSQVEESFTTNEKLFF	TGTGCCAGCAGCCAAGTGGAGGAAAGCTTTACAACTAATGAAAAACTGTTTTTT
TRBV9	TRBJ2-7	few	TRBD1	CASSPRGQAVGEQYF	TGTGCCAGCAGCCCCCGCGGACAGGCCGTGGGCGAGCAGTACTTC
TRBV18	TRBJ2-3	.	TRBD1	CASSRLIGQGETDTQYF	TGTGCCAGCTCACGACTTATAGGACAGGGGGAAACAGATACGCAGTATTTT
TRBV7-3	TRBJ2-1	.	.	CASSPSRVLNGEQFF	TGTGCCAGCAGCCCCTCTAGAGTTCTGAACGGTGAGCAGTTCTTC
TRBV7-6	TRBJ2-3	.	TRBD2	CASSLAAGGFGTDTQYF	TGTGCCAGCAGCTTAGCGGCGGGAGGCTTTGGCACAGATACGCAGTATTTT
TRBV6-5	TRBJ2-2	.	.	CASAGAGAPNGELFF	TGTGCCAGCGCAGGGGCAGGGGCGCCTAACGGGGAGCTGTTTTTT
TRBV5-4	TRBJ2-3	.	TRBD2	CASSLTLAGRDTQYF	TGTGCCAGCAGCTTAACACTAGCGGGAAGAGATACGCAGTATTTT
TRBV29-1	TRBJ2-5	.	.	CSVDSGETQYF	TGCAGCGTTGATAGCGGAGAGACCCAGTACTTC
TRBV2	TRBJ2-1	.	TRBD2	CASSDGAGEGDIDEQFF	TGTGCCAGCAGTGATGGGGCGGGAGAAGGGGATATCGATGAGCAGTTCTTC
TRBV19	TRBJ1-5	.	.	CASSIDRRTRQPQHF	TGTGCCAGTAGTATAGATCGGAGGACCCGGCAGCCCCAGCATTTT
TRBV4-3	TRBJ2-1	.	.	CASSQDTSRNEQFF	TGCGCCAGCAGCCAAGATACGAGCAGGAATGAGCAGTTCTTC
TRBV5-6	TRBJ1-1	few	TRBD1	CASSLAFKDRGAEAFF	TGTGCCAGCAGCTTGGCCTTTAAGGACAGGGGAGCTGAAGCTTTCTTT
TRBV5-5	TRBJ2-1	few	TRBD1	CASSITGDRGSEQFF	TGTGCCAGCAGCATTACCGGGGACAGGGGAAGCGAGCAGTTCTTC
TRBV29-1	TRBJ1-1	.	.	CSVAGRGTEAFF	TGCAGCGTTGCTGGTCGGGGCACTGAAGCTTTCTTT
TRBV6-5	TRBJ2-2	.	.	CASSYSERGNTGELFF	TGTGCCAGCAGTTACTCTGAACGAGGGAACACCGGGGAGCTGTTTTTT
TRBV5-1	TRBJ1-1	few	TRBD1	CASSTRTGLDTEAFF	TGCGCCAGCAGCACCCGGACAGGACTCGACACTGAAGCTTTCTTT
TRBV5-4	TRBJ2-2	once	TRBD2	CASSSGGAGSGELFF	TGTGCCAGCAGCTCCGGGGGGGCCGGGTCCGGGGAGCTGTTTTTT
TRBV2	TRBJ2-2	.	TRBD2	CASSRYQAGVGTGELFF	TGTGCCAGCAGTCGTTATCAAGCGGGAGTTGGGACCGGGGAGCTGTTTTTT
TRBV3-1/TRBV3-2	TRBJ2-3	.	.	CASSRQQGSTDTQYF	TGTGCCAGCAGCCGACAACAGGGTAGCACAGATACGCAGTATTTT
TRBV7-6	TRBJ2-2	few	.	CASSGQGNTGELFF	TGTGCCAGCAGCGGGCAGGGGAACACCGGGGAGCTGTTTTTT
TRBV4-3	TRBJ2-2	few	.	CASSPGPNSGELFF	TGCGCCAGCAGCCCAGGCCCTAACTCCGGGGAGCTGTTTTTT
TRBV12-3/TRBV12-4	TRBJ2-3	.	TRBD2	CGRPSRGGRHF	TGTGGGAGACCTTCGCGGGGGGGGAGGCATTTT
TRBV6-4	TRBJ2-3	.	TRBD2	CASSPGTSGRTDTQYF	TGTGCCAGCAGCCCCGGGACTAGCGGGCGCACAGATACGCAGTATTTT
TRBV6-6	TRBJ2-7	.	TRBD1	CASTLDRVSSYEQYF	TGTGCCAGCACCCTCGACAGGGTCAGCTCCTACGAGCAGTACTTC
TRBV7-2	TRBJ2-1	once	.	CASSLATTSRKFF	TGTGCCAGCAGCTTAGCGACTACATCGAGGAAGTTCTTC
TRBV7-2	TRBJ2-1	.	.	CASSFSFLRWGVIENEQFF	TGTGCCAGCAGCTTTTCTTTTTTGCGATGGGGGGTAATTGAGAATGAGCAGTTCTTC
TRBV6-1	TRBJ2-5	medium-sized	TRBD2	CASSDAQAGIQETQYF	TGTGCCAGCAGTGACGCCCAAGCGGGGATCCAAGAGACCCAGTACTTC
TRBV7-9	TRBJ2-2	.	TRBD2	CASSRTSGRGNTGELFF	TGTGCCAGCAGCCGGACTAGCGGGAGAGGGAACACCGGGGAGCTGTTTTTT
TRBV19	TRBJ2-1	.	.	CASNSGREQFF	TGTGCCAGTAATTCCGGGCGGGAACAGTTCTTC
TRBV5-6	TRBJ2-3	.	TRBD2	CASSLPSGDTQYF	TGTGCCAGCAGCTTACCTAGCGGTGATACGCAGTATTTT
TRBV9	TRBJ2-7	once	TRBD2	CASSARRTSGRGYEQYF	TGTGCCAGCAGCGCAAGACGGACTAGCGGGAGGGGATACGAGCAGTACTTC